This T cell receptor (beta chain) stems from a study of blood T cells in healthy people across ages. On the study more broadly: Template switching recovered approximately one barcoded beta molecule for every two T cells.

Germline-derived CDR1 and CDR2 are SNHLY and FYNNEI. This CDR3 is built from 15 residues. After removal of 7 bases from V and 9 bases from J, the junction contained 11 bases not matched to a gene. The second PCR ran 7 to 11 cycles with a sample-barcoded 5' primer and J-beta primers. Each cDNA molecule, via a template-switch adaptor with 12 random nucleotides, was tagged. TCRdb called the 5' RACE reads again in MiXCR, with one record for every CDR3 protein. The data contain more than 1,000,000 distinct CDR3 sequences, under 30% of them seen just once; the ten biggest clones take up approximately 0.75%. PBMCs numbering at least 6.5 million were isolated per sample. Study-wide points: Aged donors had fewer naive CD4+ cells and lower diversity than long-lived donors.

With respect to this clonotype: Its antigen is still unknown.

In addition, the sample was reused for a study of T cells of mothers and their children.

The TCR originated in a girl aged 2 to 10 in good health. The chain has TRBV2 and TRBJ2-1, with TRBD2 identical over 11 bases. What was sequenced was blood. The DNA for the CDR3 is TGTGCCAGCACTGCCTCTAGCGGGAGGCAGGGTGAGCAGTTCTTC. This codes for CASTASSGRQGEQFF.